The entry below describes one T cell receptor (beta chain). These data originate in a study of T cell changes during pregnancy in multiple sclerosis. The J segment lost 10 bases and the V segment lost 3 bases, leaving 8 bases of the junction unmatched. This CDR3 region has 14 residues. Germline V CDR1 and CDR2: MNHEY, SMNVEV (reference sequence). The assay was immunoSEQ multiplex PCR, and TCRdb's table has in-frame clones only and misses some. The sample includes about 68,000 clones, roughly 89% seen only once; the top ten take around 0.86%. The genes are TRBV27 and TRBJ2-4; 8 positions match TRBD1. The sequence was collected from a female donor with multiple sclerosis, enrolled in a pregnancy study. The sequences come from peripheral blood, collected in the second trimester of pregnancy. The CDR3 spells CASSLTGTGPIQYF. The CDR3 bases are TGTGCCAGCAGTTTGACCGGGACAGGCCCTATTCAGTACTTC.